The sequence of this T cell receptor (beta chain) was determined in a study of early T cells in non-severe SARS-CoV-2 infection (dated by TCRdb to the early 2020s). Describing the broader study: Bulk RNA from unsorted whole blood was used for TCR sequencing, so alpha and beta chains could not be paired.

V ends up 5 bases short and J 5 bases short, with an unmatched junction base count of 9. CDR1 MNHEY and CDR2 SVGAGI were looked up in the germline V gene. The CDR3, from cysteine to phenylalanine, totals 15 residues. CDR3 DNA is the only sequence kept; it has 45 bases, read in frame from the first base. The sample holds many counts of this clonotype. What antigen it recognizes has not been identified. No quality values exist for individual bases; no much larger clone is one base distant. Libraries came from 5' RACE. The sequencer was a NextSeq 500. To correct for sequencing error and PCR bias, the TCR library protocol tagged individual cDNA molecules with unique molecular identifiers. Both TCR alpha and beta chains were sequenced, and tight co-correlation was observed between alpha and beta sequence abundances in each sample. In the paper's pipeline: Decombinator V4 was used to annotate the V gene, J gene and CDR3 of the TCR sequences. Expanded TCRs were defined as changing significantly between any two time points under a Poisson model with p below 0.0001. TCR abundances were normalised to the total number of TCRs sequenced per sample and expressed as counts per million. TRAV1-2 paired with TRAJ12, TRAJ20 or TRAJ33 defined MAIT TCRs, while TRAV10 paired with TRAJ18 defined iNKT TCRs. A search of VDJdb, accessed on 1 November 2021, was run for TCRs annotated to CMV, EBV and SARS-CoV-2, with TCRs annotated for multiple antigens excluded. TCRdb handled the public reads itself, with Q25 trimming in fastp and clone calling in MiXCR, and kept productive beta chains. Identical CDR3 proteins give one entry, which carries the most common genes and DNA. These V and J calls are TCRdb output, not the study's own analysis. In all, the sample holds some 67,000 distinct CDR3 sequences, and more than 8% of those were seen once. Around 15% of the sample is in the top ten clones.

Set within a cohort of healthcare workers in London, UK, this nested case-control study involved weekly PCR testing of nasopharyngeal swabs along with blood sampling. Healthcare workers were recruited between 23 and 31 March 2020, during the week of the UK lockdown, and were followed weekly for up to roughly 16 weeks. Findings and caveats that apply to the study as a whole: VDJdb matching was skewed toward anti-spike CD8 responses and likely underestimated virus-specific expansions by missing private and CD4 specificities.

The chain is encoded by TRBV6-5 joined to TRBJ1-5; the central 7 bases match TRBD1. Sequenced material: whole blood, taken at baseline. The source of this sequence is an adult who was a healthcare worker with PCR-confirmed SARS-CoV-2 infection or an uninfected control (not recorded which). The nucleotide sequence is TGTGCCAGCAGTCGTCAGGGGGTCGGGGATCAGCCCCAGCATTTT. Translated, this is CASSRQGVGDQPQHF.